These 4 T cell receptor beta chains share one sample of origin, sequenced in a study of cytomegalovirus exposure and HLA in healthy donors. Use of 60 Vbeta and 13 Jbeta primers characterized the PCR. Assay: immunoSEQ multiplex PCR; the TCRdb copy retains only in-frame clones and omits some. This sample has about 110,000 clones, with about 80% found just once. The source material was PBMCs. These receptors were collected from a woman aged 55-69 years in good health and CMV-seropositive.

The V and J genes are TRBV4-2 and TRBJ2-3; 10 bases agree with TRBD2. With 0 bases clipped from V and 8 bases from J, the junction kept 5 bases outside the gene matches. The length of the CDR3 is 15 residues. Germline CDR1 is LGHNA and CDR2 is YNFKEQ. In DNA, the CDR3 is TGTGCCAGCAGCCAAGAGCCTAGCGGGGGAGTTACGCAGTATTTT. Translated: CASSQEPSGGVTQYF.

The chain links TRBV27 to TRBJ2-5; D not certain. The J call may be faulty, since TRBJ2-7 better matches the DNA end. The CDR3 runs to 14 residues. Germline CDR1 is MNHEY and CDR2 is SMNVEV (reference sequence). CDR3 in amino acids: CASRTTRRSYEQYF. CDR3 DNA: TGTGCCAGCAGGACGACTCGGCGGTCCTACGAGCAGTACTTC.

The V gene is TRBV6-5, the J gene TRBJ2-1; D might be TRBD2 (5 bases). The CDR3 has 13 residues. V gave up 6 bases and J gave up 14 bases, with 20 bases separating them. Germline V gene lookup returns CDR1 MNHEY and CDR2 SVGAGI. The DNA of the CDR3 is TGTGCCAGCAGCGAACTTGCAACCACTAGGGAGTTCTTC. This encodes CASSELATTREFF.

The CDR3 sequence: CASSGPTGVYRNTIYF. CDR3 in DNA: TGTGCCAGCAGCGGTCCAACAGGGGTTTACAGAAACACCATATATTTT. The V gene is TRBV5-4, the J gene TRBJ1-3; the match to TRBD1 covers 7 bases. The CDR3 has 16 residues. Losses at the gene ends were 4 bases for V and 5 bases for J; bases not matched to a gene: 12. CDR1 SGHNT and CDR2 YYREEE come from the germline V gene (reference sequence).